These 27 T cell receptor beta chains share one sample of origin, sequenced in a study of shared clonotypes between healthy human individuals (dated by TCRdb to the early 2020s). For the CD8 naive samples, CD45RO-negative cells were positively selected for CCR7, yielding a CD45RA+CCR7+ population from which TemRA cells were excluded. Libraries were constructed by the immunoSEQ multiplex PCR assay. In its TCRdb copy, this immuneACCESS table keeps in-frame sequences only and misses some clones. Where compared with another copy, unresolved V genes explain less than half of these, and the others have no known cause. The sample table holds approximately 2,000,000 clones, of which around 93% were seen once. More than 1.5% of the sample is in the top ten clones. The sequenced material came from naive CD8+ T cells from PBMCs. The cell subset or site label for this specimen denotes: CD45RA+CCR7+. These receptors originate from a man aged 18-30 years in good health. Some clones in this sample may be carry-over from other donors' samples.

In this sample, this clone turned up a few times. V gene TRBV27 combines with J gene TRBJ1-6; D is uncertain. V lost 2 bases, J lost 7 bases, and 3 bases lay in between. Germline CDR1 reads MNHEY; CDR2 reads SMNVEV (reference sequence). The CDR3 runs to 12 residues. Here the CDR3 DNA reads TGTGCCAGCAGTTTAATCAATTCACCCCTCCACTTT. It specifies CASSLINSPLHF.

The chain couples TRBV4-1 to TRBJ1-2, with a weak D call TRBD1 (5 bases). The ends were cut back, 0 bases at V and 6 bases at J, with 23 bases in the middle. The CDR3 has 18 residues. Germline V gene data show CDR1 as MGHRA and CDR2 as YSYEKL. The CDR3 loop is CASSQDLRPFGTRDGYTF. The CDR3 bases are TGCGCCAGCAGCCAAGATTTGCGACCGTTCGGGACCAGAGATGGCTACACCTTC.

The DNA of the CDR3 is TGTGCCAGCAGTGATAAGGTGCAGGCCAAAAACATTCAGTACTTC. Its protein product is CASSDKVQAKNIQYF. The chain carries TRBV2 and TRBJ2-4; no firm D call. Germline CDR1 reads SNHLY; CDR2 reads FYNNEI. V was clipped by 3 bases and J by 1 base, with 10 bases between them. The CDR3 length is 15 residues.

The rearrangement uses TRBV28 and TRBJ1-1; D ambiguous. Trimming removed 7 bases from V and 1 base from J, with 4 bases in between. The CDR3 covers 11 residues. Germline CDR1 MDHEN, CDR2 SYDVKM. CDR3 coding DNA: TGTGCCAGCATGAGGAACACTGAAGCTTTCTTT. Translation gives CASMRNTEAFF. Full variable domain (remainder filled in from reference TRBV28 and TRBJ1-1): DVKVTQSSRYLVKRTGEKVFLECVQDMDHENMFWYRQDPGLGLRLIYFSYDVKMKEKGDIPEGYSVSREKKERFSLILESASTNQTSMYLCASMRNTEAFFGQGTRLTVV.

The rearrangement joins TRBV7-9 to TRBJ1-4; no clear D. V lost 4 bases, J lost 0 bases, and 12 bases lay in between. This CDR3 spans 16 amino acids. The germline CDR1 and CDR2 sequences are SEHNR and FQNEAQ (reference sequence). CDR3 nucleotide sequence: TGTGCCAGCAGCTACCTCGCGGGTCCAACTAATGAAAAACTGTTTTTT. It translates to CASSYLAGPTNEKLFF. Drawing the rest from reference TRBV7-9 and TRBJ1-4, the complete variable domain is DTGVSQNPRHKITKRGQNVTFRCDPISEHNRLYWYRQTLGQGPEFLTYFQNEAQLEKSRLLSDRFSAERPKGSFSTLEIQRTEQGDSAMYLCASSYLAGPTNEKLFFGSGTQLSVL.

This chain links TRBV6-1 with TRBJ2-5; 9 bases line up with TRBD1. The J call is uncertain, as TRBJ2-7 better fits the DNA end. CDR1 is MNHNS, CDR2 SASEGT, per germline. This CDR3 has 14 amino acids. The chain's CDR3 is CASSVRDRDYEQYF. The CDR3 bases are TGTGCCAGCAGTGTCAGGGACAGGGACTACGAGCAGTACTTC.

The chain has TRBV7-9 and TRBJ2-2; no firm D call. The V end lost 7 bases, the J end lost 6 bases, and 6 bases lay between the germline ends. The CDR3 totals 11 residues. In germline, CDR1 is SEHNR, CDR2 FQNEAQ (reference sequence). The CDR3 DNA follows: TGTGCCAGCACCTCATCCGGGGAGCTGTTTTTT. Residues: CASTSSGELFF.

This clone was detected only once. The J gene is TRBJ2-1, the V gene TRBV5-4, with TRBD1 matching 9 bases. The CDR3 loop spans 12 amino acids. The germline gives CDR1 SGHNT, CDR2 YYREEE (reference sequence). Germline trimming cut 3 bases from V and 15 bases from J; bases unmatched to any gene: 7. The CDR3 nucleotides are TGTGCCAGCAGCTCGGGACAGGGAGTGCCGTTCTTC. This codes for CASSSGQGVPFF. Combining the CDR3 with reference TRBV5-4 and TRBJ2-1 gives the whole variable domain ETGVTQSPTHLIKTRGQQVTLRCSSQSGHNTVSWYQQALGQGPQFIFQYYREEENGRGNFPPRFSGLQFPNYSSELNVNALELDDSALYLCASSSGQGVPFFGPGTRLTVL.

The chain employs TRBV7-9 and TRBJ2-7; no reliable D call. Between the trimmed V and J ends, which lost 4 bases and 4 bases, there was a span of 8 bases. Germline V gives CDR1 SEHNR, CDR2 FQNEAQ (reference sequence). The CDR3 spans 12 residues. The CDR3 is CASSSDQYEQYF. CDR3 coding DNA: TGTGCCAGCAGCTCAGACCAGTACGAGCAGTACTTC.

This clone was counted only a few times. V and J are TRBV27 and TRBJ2-2, with a possible D match to TRBD1 (6 bases). V was trimmed by 6 bases and J by 5 bases, leaving 13 bases between them. This CDR3 has 14 residues. Germline lookup yields CDR1 MNHEY and CDR2 SMNVEV (reference sequence). CDR3 sequence (DNA): TGTGCCAGCAGCCTTTGGGGGCAAACCGGGGAGCTGTTTTTT. Encoded protein: CASSLWGQTGELFF.

In nucleotides, the CDR3 is TGTGCCAGCAGTTTCCTCCCGGGGGGCATTGGCTATGGCTACACCTTC. It encodes CASSFLPGGIGYGYTF. This chain joins TRBV28 and TRBJ1-2, with D possibly being TRBD1 (6 bases). The V end lost 3 bases, the J end lost 4 bases, and 18 bases lay between the germline ends. Germline CDR1 is MDHEN and CDR2 is SYDVKM. This CDR3 has 16 residues.

The rearrangement joins TRBV27 to TRBJ2-3; 11 bases match TRBD2. CDR1 MNHEY and CDR2 SMNVEV come from the germline V gene (reference sequence). The length of the CDR3 is 15 residues. The trim removed 7 bases at V and 4 bases at J, leaving 7 bases unmatched. In DNA form, the CDR3 reads TGTGCCAGCAAAATACTAGCGGGAGTGGCAGATACGCAGTATTTT. As protein: CASKILAGVADTQYF.

In regard to this clone: This same CDR3 is encoded by further DNA sequences in the sample. The V call is TRBV9, the J call TRBJ2-3; D not certain. CDR1 SGDLS and CDR2 YYNGEE come from the germline V gene. This CDR3 is 11 amino acids long. V was shortened by 0 bases and J by 6 bases, with 2 bases between the two germline ends. CDR3: CASSVGDTQYF. CDR3 coding DNA: TGTGCCAGCAGCGTAGGGGATACGCAGTATTTT.

The V call is TRBV7-3, the J call TRBJ2-7; TRBD1 matches at 9 bases. The CDR3 consists of 15 residues. V lost 5 bases and J lost 5; bases outside the gene matches: 10. CDR1 SGHTA and CDR2 FQGTGA come from the germline V gene. The CDR3 nucleotides are TGTGCCAGCAGCCTAGCCGGGACAGGGCGCAACGAGCAGTACTTC. Translation gives CASSLAGTGRNEQYF.

J is TRBJ2-7 and V is TRBV27, with TRBD2 as a possible D gene (5 bases). The V end lost 3 bases, the J end lost 9 bases, and 15 bases lay between the germline ends. This CDR3 region has 13 residues. Germline CDR1 is MNHEY and CDR2 is SMNVEV (reference sequence). In DNA, the CDR3 is TGTGCCAGCAGTTTGGAAGGATATGGGAGGCAGTACTTC. This translates into CASSLEGYGRQYF.

This clone was counted only a few times. The CDR3 sequence is CASSDRGMNTEAFF. CDR3 DNA sequence: TGCGCCAGCAGTGACAGGGGTATGAACACTGAAGCTTTCTTT. This rearrangement joins TRBV10-1 to TRBJ1-1; D perhaps matches TRBD1 (6 bases). The CDR3 spans 14 residues. Germline V gives CDR1 WNHNN, CDR2 SYGVQD (reference sequence). Trimming pared 3 bases from V and 0 bases from J, leaving 8 bases between.

The V gene is TRBV4-2, the J gene TRBJ2-7, with TRBD1 matching over 8 bases. This CDR3 region has 16 residues. The junction had 6 bases not matched to a gene; V was cut back by 1 base and J by 1 base. CDR1 is LGHNA and CDR2 is YNFKEQ in the germline V gene. The CDR3 DNA follows: TGTGCCAGCAGCCAAGGGACAGGGCTGATTTCCTACGAGCAGTACTTC. Protein sequence: CASSQGTGLISYEQYF.

With respect to this clone: The sample contains more than one DNA sequence encoding this CDR3. The chain employs TRBV20-1 and TRBJ1-1; no clear D. CDR3 length equals 10 residues. Germline V lookup: CDR1 DFQATT, CDR2 SNEGSKA (reference sequence). V shed 6 bases and J shed 1 base, with 3 bases lying between them. CDR3 residues: CSARNTEAFF. The CDR3 DNA is TGCAGTGCCAGGAACACTGAAGCTTTCTTT.

The rearrangement joins TRBV10-2 to TRBJ2-1, with D possibly matching TRBD1 (5 bases). The V gene lost 1 base and the J gene lost 5 bases, with 12 bases spanning the gap. The CDR3 is 15 residues long. CDR1 is WSHSY and CDR2 is SAAADI in the germline V gene. DNA for the CDR3: TGCGCCAGCAGTGAGTGGGCAGGGAACCACAATGAGCAGTTCTTC. Amino acid sequence: CASSEWAGNHNEQFF.

This chain links TRBV2 with TRBJ2-3; D is tentatively TRBD1 or TRBD2 (5 bases each). V was shortened by 3 bases and J by 4 bases, with 17 bases between the two germline ends. The CDR3 length is 16 residues. From germline, CDR1 is SNHLY and CDR2 FYNNEI. CDR3 protein: CASSEGRWGSPDTQYF. The CDR3 bases are TGTGCCAGCAGTGAGGGCCGATGGGGGTCCCCAGATACGCAGTATTTT.

The chain has TRBV27 and TRBJ2-1, with unresolved D. V lost 0 bases and J 8 bases, leaving 11 bases between the germline ends. The CDR3 loop spans 14 amino acids. Germline CDR1 reads MNHEY; CDR2 reads SMNVEV (reference sequence). The CDR3 DNA reads as TGTGCCAGCAGTTTATCTTTGGGTATCTATGAGCAGTTCTTC. It is translated as CASSLSLGIYEQFF.

The chain joins TRBV2 to TRBJ2-3, with 7 bases fitting TRBD1. With 2 bases clipped from V and 3 bases from J, the junction kept 8 bases outside the gene matches. The CDR3 contains 16 residues. Per the germline V gene, CDR1 is SNHLY and CDR2 is FYNNEI. Here the CDR3 DNA reads TGTGCCAGCAGTGAAATTAGGGACAGATGGACAGATACGCAGTATTTT. Amino acid sequence: CASSEIRDRWTDTQYF.

The rearrangement joins TRBV10-2 to TRBJ2-7; 14 bases map to TRBD2. Looked up from germline, CDR1 is WSHSY and CDR2 is SAAADI. This CDR3 comprises 15 residues. The V gene end was trimmed by 5 bases and the J gene end by 3 bases; junction bases not matched to a gene: 3. The CDR3 sequence is CASSLGLAGGYEQYF. The CDR3 nucleotides are TGCGCCAGCAGTTTAGGACTAGCGGGAGGCTACGAGCAGTACTTC.

The chain recombines TRBV27 with TRBJ1-2, with 8 nucleotides matching TRBD1. V lost 5 bases, J lost 2 bases, and 7 bases stayed unmatched. Per germline, CDR1 MNHEY and CDR2 SMNVEV (reference sequence). This CDR3 is 15 amino acids long. The DNA of the CDR3 is TGTGCCAGCAGTCCTCGGACAGGGCCAAACTATGGCTACACCTTC. This sequence encodes CASSPRTGPNYGYTF.

CDR3 bases: TGCGCCAGCAGCCAAGGATTCGTCGCTGAAGCTTTCTTT. Amino acids: CASSQGFVAEAFF. The chain recombines TRBV4-1 with TRBJ1-1; D is unclear. Germline V gene lookup returns CDR1 MGHRA and CDR2 YSYEKL. The V and J ends lost 1 base and 6 bases respectively, with 9 bases between them. This CDR3 has 13 amino acids.

V is TRBV28 and J is TRBJ1-2, with 10 bases matching TRBD1. Germline V CDR1 and CDR2: MDHEN, SYDVKM. With V trimmed by 3 bases and J by 8 bases, 9 bases remained unmatched. The CDR3 contains 15 residues. CDR3 in amino acids: CASSLVDRGWEGYTF. CDR3 bases: TGTGCCAGCAGTTTGGTGGACAGGGGGTGGGAAGGCTACACCTTC.

This rearrangement joins TRBV28 to TRBJ1-4; no reliable D call. Germline loops: CDR1 MDHEN, CDR2 SYDVKM. CDR3 length: 14 residues. Trimming stripped 2 bases from V and 5 bases from J, with 9 bases between. The CDR3 nucleotides are TGTGCCAGCAGTTTAGAGGGATTCAATGAAAAACTGTTTTTT. Encoded protein: CASSLEGFNEKLFF.